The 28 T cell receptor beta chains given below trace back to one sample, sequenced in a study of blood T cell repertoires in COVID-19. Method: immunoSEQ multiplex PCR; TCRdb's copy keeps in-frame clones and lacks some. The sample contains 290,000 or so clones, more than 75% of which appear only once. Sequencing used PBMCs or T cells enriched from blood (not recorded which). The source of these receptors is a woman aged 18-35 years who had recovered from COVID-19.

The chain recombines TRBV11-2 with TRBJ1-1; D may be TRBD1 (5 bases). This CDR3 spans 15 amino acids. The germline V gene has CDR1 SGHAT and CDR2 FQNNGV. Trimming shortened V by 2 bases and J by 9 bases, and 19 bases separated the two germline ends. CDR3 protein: CASSLIAAGAGKAFF. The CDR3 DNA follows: TGTGCCAGCAGCTTAATCGCTGCTGGGGCAGGGAAAGCTTTCTTT.

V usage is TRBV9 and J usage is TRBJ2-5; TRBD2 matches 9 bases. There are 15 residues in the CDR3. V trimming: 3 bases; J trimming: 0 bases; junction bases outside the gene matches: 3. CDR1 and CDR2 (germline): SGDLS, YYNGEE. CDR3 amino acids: CASSARTSDQETQYF. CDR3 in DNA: TGTGCCAGCAGCGCGCGGACTAGCGACCAAGAGACCCAGTACTTC.

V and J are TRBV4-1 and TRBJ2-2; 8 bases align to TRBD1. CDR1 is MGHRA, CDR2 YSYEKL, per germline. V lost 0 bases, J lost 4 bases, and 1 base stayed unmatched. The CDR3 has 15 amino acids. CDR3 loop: CASSQEDRVTGELFF. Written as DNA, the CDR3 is TGCGCCAGCAGCCAAGAGGACAGGGTCACCGGGGAGCTGTTTTTT.

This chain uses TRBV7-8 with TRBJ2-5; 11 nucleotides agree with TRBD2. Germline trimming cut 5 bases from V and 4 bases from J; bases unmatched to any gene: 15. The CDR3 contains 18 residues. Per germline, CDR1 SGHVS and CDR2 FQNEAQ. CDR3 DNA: TGTGCCAGCAGCCTTGGGTCGGCTAGCGGGAGGTGGGGAGAGACCCAGTACTTC. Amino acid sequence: CASSLGSASGRWGETQYF.

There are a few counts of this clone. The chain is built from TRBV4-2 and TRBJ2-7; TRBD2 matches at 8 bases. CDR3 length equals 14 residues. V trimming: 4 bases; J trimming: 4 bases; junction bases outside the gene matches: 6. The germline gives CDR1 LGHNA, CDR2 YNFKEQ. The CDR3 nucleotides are TGTGCCAGCAGCCTGCAAGCGGGAGCGTACGAGCAGTACTTC. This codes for CASSLQAGAYEQYF.

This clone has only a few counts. This CDR3 reads CASREGAGGSPLHF. CDR3 nucleotide sequence: TGTGCCAGCAGAGAGGGGGCCGGGGGTTCACCCCTCCACTTT. This chain connects TRBV28 to TRBJ1-6; the match to TRBD1 covers 7 bases. J lost 9 bases, V lost 6 bases, and 8 bases had no gene match. This CDR3 comprises 14 residues. Germline V gives CDR1 MDHEN, CDR2 SYDVKM. Looking up the rest from reference TRBV28 and TRBJ1-6 gives the full variable domain: DVKVTQSSRYLVKRTGEKVFLECVQDMDHENMFWYRQDPGLGLRLIYFSYDVKMKEKGDIPEGYSVSREKKERFSLILESASTNQTSMYLCASREGAGGSPLHFGNGTRLTVT.

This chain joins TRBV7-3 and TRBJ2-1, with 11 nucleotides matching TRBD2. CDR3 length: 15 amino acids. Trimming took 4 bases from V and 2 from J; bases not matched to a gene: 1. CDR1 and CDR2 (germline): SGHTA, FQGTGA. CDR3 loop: CASSSGLAAYNEQFF. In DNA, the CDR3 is TGTGCCAGCAGCTCGGGACTAGCGGCCTACAATGAGCAGTTCTTC.

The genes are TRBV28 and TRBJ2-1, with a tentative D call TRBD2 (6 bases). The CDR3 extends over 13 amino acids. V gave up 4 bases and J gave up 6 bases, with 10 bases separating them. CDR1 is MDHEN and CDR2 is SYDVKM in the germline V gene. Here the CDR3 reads CASSYSGGNEQFF. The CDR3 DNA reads TGTGCCAGCAGTTATTCCGGGGGCAATGAGCAGTTCTTC.

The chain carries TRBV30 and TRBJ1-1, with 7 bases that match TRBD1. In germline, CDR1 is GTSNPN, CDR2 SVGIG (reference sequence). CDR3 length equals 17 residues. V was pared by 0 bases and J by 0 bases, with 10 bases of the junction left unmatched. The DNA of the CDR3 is TGTGCCTGGAGTGTGTACCCCCTCGGGACAGTGAACACTGAAGCTTTCTTT. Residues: CAWSVYPLGTVNTEAFF.

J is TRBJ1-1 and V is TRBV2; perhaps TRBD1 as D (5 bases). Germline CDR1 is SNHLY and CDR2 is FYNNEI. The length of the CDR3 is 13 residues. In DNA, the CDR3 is TGTGCAATTACCATAAGGGGAAGGACTGAAGCTTTCTTT. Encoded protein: CAITIRGRTEAFF.

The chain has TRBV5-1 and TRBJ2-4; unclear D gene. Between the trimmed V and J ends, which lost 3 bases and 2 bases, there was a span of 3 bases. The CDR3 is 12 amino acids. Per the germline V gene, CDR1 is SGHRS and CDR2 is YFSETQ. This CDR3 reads CASSSSKNIQYF. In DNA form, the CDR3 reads TGCGCCAGCAGCTCCTCCAAAAACATTCAGTACTTC.

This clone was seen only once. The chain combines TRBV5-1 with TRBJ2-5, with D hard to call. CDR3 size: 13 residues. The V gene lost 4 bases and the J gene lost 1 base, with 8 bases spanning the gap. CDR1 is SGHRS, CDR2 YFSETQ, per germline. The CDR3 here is CASSREAQETQYF. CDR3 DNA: TGCGCCAGCAGCCGAGAGGCCCAAGAGACCCAGTACTTC.

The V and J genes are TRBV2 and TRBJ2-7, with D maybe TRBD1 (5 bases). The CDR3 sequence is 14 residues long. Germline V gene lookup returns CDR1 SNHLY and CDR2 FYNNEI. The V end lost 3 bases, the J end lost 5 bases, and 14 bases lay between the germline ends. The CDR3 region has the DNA TGTGCCAGCAGTGAGTTTCAGGGTAACCACGAGCAGTACTTC. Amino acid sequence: CASSEFQGNHEQYF.

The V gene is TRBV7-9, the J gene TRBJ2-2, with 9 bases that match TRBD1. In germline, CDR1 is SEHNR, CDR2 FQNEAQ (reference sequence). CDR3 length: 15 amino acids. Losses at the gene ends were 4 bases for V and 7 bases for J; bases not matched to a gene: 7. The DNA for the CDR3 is TGTGCCAGCAGCTCGCGGACAGGGGTAGGCGGGGAGCTGTTTTTT. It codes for CASSSRTGVGGELFF.

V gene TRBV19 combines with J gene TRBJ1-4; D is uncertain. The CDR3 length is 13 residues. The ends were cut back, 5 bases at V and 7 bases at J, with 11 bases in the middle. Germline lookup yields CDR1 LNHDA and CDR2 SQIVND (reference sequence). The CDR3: CASSRSFGEKLFF. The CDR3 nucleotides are TGTGCCAGTAGTCGGAGTTTCGGTGAAAAACTGTTTTTT.

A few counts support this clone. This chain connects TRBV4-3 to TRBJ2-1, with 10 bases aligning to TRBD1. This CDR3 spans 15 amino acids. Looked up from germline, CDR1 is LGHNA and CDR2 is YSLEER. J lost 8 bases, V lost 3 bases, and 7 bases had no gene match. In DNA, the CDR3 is TGCGCCAGCAGCCATTCCGGGACAGGGGAGTATGAGCAGTTCTTC. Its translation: CASSHSGTGEYEQFF.

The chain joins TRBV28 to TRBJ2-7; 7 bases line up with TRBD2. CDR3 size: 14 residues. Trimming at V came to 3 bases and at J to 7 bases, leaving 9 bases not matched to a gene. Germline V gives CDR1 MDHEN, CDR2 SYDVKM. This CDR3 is CASSFYAGAGEQYF. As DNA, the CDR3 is TGTGCCAGCAGTTTCTATGCGGGAGCGGGAGAGCAGTACTTC.

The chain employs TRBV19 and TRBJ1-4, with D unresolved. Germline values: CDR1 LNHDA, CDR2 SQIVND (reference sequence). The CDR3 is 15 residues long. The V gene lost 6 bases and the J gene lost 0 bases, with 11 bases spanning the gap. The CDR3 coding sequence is TGTGCCAGTAGCACAACCGGGACAACTAATGAAAAACTGTTTTTT. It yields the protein CASSTTGTTNEKLFF.

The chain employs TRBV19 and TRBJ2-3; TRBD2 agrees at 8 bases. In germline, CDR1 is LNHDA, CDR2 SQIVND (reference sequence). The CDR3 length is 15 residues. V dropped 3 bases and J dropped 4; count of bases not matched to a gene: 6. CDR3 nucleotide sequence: TGTGCCAGTAGTATGAGCGGGAGCAGTGCAGATACGCAGTATTTT. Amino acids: CASSMSGSSADTQYF.

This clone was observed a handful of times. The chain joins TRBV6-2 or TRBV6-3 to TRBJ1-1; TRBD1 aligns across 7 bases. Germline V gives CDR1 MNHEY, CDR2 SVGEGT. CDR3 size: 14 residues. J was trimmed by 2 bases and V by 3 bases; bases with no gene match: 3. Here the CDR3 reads CASSYRDRNTEAFF. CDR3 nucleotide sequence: TGTGCCAGCAGTTATCGGGACAGAAACACTGAAGCTTTCTTT.

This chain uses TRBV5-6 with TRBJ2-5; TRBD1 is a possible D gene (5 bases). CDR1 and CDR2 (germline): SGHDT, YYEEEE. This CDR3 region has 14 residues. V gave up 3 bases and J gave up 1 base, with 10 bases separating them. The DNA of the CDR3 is TGTGCCAGCAGCTACCGGACACTCCAAGAGACCCAGTACTTC. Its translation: CASSYRTLQETQYF.

CDR3 in amino acids: CASSLEQGPSSYNSPLHF. The CDR3 DNA reads TGTGCCAGCAGCTTAGAACAGGGACCGAGCTCCTATAATTCACCCCTCCACTTT. V gene TRBV7-8 combines with J gene TRBJ1-6; tentative D call: TRBD1 (6 bases). The CDR3 totals 18 residues. V was clipped by 1 base and J by 0 bases, with 13 bases between them. Germline loops: CDR1 SGHVS, CDR2 FQNEAQ.

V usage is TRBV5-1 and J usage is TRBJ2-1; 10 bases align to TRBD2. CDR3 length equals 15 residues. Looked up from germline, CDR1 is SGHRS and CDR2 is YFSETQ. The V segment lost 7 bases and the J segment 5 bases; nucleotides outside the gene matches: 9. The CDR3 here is CASAPVLAGHNEQFF. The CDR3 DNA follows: TGCGCCAGCGCCCCGGTACTAGCGGGACACAATGAGCAGTTCTTC.

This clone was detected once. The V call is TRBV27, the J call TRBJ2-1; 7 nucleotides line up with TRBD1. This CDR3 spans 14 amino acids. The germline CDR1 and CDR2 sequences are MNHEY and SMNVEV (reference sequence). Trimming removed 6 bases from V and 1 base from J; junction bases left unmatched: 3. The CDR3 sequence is CASSRDSSYNEQFF. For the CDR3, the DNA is TGTGCCAGCAGCCGGGACAGTTCCTACAATGAGCAGTTCTTC.

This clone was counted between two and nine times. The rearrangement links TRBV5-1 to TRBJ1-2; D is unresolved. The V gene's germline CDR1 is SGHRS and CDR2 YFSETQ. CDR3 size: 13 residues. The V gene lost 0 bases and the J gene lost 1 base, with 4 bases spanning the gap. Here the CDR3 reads CASSLGSNYGYTF. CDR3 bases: TGCGCCAGCAGCTTGGGGAGTAACTATGGCTACACCTTC.

DNA of the CDR3: TGTGCCAGCAGTGGGTCCCGGACCGGGGTCTACGAGCAGTACTTC. This translates into CASSGSRTGVYEQYF. This chain links TRBV27 with TRBJ2-7; possible D gene TRBD2, 5 bases. Germline V lookup: CDR1 MNHEY, CDR2 SMNVEV (reference sequence). V lost 5 bases to trimming and J lost 3 bases, with 17 bases between them. The CDR3 spans 15 residues.

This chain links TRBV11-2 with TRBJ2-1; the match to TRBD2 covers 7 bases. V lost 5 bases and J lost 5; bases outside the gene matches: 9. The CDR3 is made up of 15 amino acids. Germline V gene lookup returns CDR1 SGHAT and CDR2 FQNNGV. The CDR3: CASSPEREGNNEQFF. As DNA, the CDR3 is TGTGCCAGCAGCCCCGAAAGGGAGGGCAACAATGAGCAGTTCTTC.

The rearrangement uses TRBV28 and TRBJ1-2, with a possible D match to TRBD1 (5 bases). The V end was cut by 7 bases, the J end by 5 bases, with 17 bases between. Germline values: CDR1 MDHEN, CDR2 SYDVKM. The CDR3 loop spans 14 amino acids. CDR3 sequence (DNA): TGTGCCAGCACCCCTCGGGGGGGACCATATGGCTACACCTTC. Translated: CASTPRGGPYGYTF.